The T cell receptor beta chain under discussion was sequenced for a study of identical twins. TCRdb re-analysed the 5' RACE reads in MiXCR, keeping a single row per CDR3 protein. This sample has around 480,000 distinct CDR3 sequences, with more than 13% found just once. The same specimen was also included in a second study, on yellow fever vaccine responses in identical twins.

This receptor was identified in a woman younger than 35 in good health. Sequencing was carried out using CD4+ T cells sorted from blood.

CDR3 sequence reads: CSVGTIASGGVTDTQYF. The CDR3 DNA follows: TGCAGCGTTGGGACCATTGCTAGCGGGGGGGTCACAGATACGCAGTATTTT. This chain connects TRBV29-1 to TRBJ2-3; 12 bases align to TRBD2. CDR1 and CDR2 from the germline V gene are SQVTM and ANQGSEA. The trim removed 4 bases at V and 2 bases at J, leaving 10 bases unmatched. The CDR3 is 17 amino acids.